This T cell receptor beta chain stems from a study of blood T cell repertoires in COVID-19. Study-level background: Spain, Italy and the United States supplied samples that represented acute and convalescent COVID-19. T cells, B-cell-depleted T cells, or PBMCs supplied cDNA or gDNA.

Authors' data handling: Counts of nucleated cells, estimated from reference gene primer amplification, were obtained. Profiling relied on immunoSEQ multiplex PCR, and the TCRdb table lists in-frame clones only, not all of them. The V and J calls and clone size are taken from that table; D and trimming were inferred from the DNA. Seen here are about 220,000 clones, over 75% observed once, and the top ten hold approximately 5%. Trimming pared 1 base from V and 5 bases from J, leaving 6 bases between. The germline gives CDR1 SGHRS, CDR2 YFSETQ. CDR3 size: 13 residues. This clonotype was obtained from a human donor in a cohort sampled during active COVID-19. The sequencing input was peripheral blood. The chain employs TRBV5-1 and TRBJ2-2, with D perhaps matching TRBD1 (5 bases). CDR3 in amino acids: CASSLQGTGELFF. In nucleotides, the CDR3 is TGCGCCAGCAGCTTGCAGGGAACCGGGGAGCTGTTTTTT. The variable domain in full, completed from reference TRBV5-1 and TRBJ2-2, reads KAGVTQTPRYLIKTRGQQVTLSCSPISGHRSVSWYQQTPGQGLQFLFEYFSETQRNKGNFPGRFSGRQFSNSRSEMNVSTLELGDSALYLCASSLQGTGELFFGEGSRLTVL.